This T cell receptor (beta chain) was documented in a study of T cells in Graves' hyperthyroidism and ophthalmopathy (dated by TCRdb to about 2019). About the investigation overall: Peripheral blood was sampled at the time of initial diagnosis, prior to any treatment. To identify distinguishing TCR V-J signatures, a discovery cohort of about a hundred patients was used, comprising some 45 with Graves' ophthalmopathy and around 57 with stable Graves' hyperthyroidism. Whether ophthalmopathy could be predicted prospectively was tested in an independent validation cohort made up of 18 to 20 hyperthyroidism patients plus 17 patients who later progressed to ophthalmopathy. For training and testing, the roughly 97 patients in the discovery cohort were randomly divided in a 7:3 ratio. In addition, the study compared T-cell repertoires in thyroid tissue and in blood from six Graves' hyperthyroidism patients. Once sampling was done, hyperthyroidism patients were given methimazole at a starting dose of 30 mg daily, whereas ophthalmopathy patients were given high-dose intravenous methylprednisolone. The paper reports TCR Vbeta CDR3 sequencing of roughly 140 peripheral blood samples: 40 or so ophthalmopathy, some 80 hyperthyroidism and 17 progressor patients. Overall study results and their limits: In cross-validation, a model built on a 13 V-J signature told ophthalmopathy apart from stable hyperthyroidism with 85% to 90% sensitivity and about 81% specificity, and in testing the same model reached 80%/75%. In validation, progression to ophthalmopathy was predicted by the model with 70.59% sensitivity and 72.22% specificity, a median of approximately 7.1 months before onset. No statistical method was used to set the sample size in advance, and investigators knew the group allocation. Most expanded thyroid clonotypes (frequency above 0.001) were also found in blood, which suggests that blood repertoires may mirror thyroid immune responses.

The germline V gene encodes CDR1 DFQATT and CDR2 SNEGSKA (reference sequence). There are 14 amino acids in the CDR3, from cysteine to phenylalanine inclusive. This entry keeps only the CDR3 DNA: 42 bases, framed from base 1. V gives up 1 base and J gives up 8 bases, and the segment between their germline ends measures 15 bases. Moderately to severely active disease, a Clinical Activity Score of at least 3, a NOSPECS grade of at least 4, and a duration under 3 months were present in ophthalmopathy patients. The study excluded patients with uncontrolled infections, other autoimmune diseases, pregnancy or lactation. Diagnoses were established on the basis of clinical symptoms, serum thyroxine and TRAb, thyroid ultrasound, and orbital computed tomography. PBMCs were isolated from approximately 10 ml of fresh peripheral blood by Ficoll-Paque density gradient centrifugation. Total RNA was extracted using Trizol reagent, and RNA quality was assessed on an Agilent 2100 Bioanalyzer.

TCR beta CDR3 regions were amplified from RNA transcripts. The first round of RT-PCR for the TCR CDR3 was performed with the HTBI primer set and the Qiagen OneStep RT-PCR kit. A second multiplex PCR round built the libraries, followed by size selection and purification. Sequencing of the libraries was done on an Illumina HiSeq2000 using paired-end 100 bp reads. The study's processing was this. SOAPnuke was used to process the raw data, removing reads that contained adapters or uncalled bases, had a mean Phred below 15, or lacked an exact match to the constant primer or identifier. High-quality paired reads were merged using COPE v1.2.5, and each unique nucleotide sequence was defined as a clonotype. Clonotypes were aligned to IMGT TRBV, TRBD and TRBJ reference segments using MiTCR v1.1. The analysis included only V-J combinations with a frequency above 0.0001, which together covered approximately 99% of the repertoires. A TCS score was defined as the ratio of F50 (clonal expansion) to E x V (chaos), with BLOSUM62-based TCRdist applied between CDR3 peptides within each V-J. Welch's t-statistics and random forest reduced 500 to 650 V-J features to roughly 13, which were used in a naive Bayes classifier (R e1071). TCRdb redid the processing of the public reads, applying fastp at Q25 and MiXCR, and retained in-frame beta chains. Merged by CDR3 protein, the rows form single entries marked with the most common genes and DNA. These V and J calls rely on TCRdb rather than the paper's analysis. The sample table records about 500,000 distinct CDR3 sequences; around 15% of these occur just once. Together, the top ten hold approximately 32% of the sample.

This clonotype has ten or more counts. The antigen it recognizes is unknown. Per-base quality was not reported, and no clone a single base away is much larger than it. The sample was blood. The V and J segments used are TRBV20-1 and TRBJ2-1, with the D gene uncertain. This receptor was identified in a woman in her twenties or thirties with Graves' ophthalmopathy. The bases read TGCAGTGCTAGAGGGGTGGGGTACGGCGATGAGCAGTTCTTC. The encoded protein is CSARGVGYGDEQFF.